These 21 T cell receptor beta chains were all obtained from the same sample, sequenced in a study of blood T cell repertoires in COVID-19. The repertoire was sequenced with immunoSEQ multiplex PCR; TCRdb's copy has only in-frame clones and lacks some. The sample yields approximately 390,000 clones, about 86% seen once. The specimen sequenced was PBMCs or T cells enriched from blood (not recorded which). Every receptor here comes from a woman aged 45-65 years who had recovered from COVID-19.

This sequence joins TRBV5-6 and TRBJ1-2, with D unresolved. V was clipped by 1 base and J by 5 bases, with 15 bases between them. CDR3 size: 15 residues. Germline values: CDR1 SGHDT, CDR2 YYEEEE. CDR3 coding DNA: TGTGCCAGCAGCTTGTCCACAACGCATCCTTATGGCTACACCTTC. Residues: CASSLSTTHPYGYTF.

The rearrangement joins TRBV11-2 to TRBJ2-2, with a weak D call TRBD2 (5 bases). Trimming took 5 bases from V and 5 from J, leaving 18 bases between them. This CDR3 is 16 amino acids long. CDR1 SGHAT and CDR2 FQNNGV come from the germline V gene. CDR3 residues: CASSPSGISETGELFF. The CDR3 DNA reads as TGTGCCAGCAGCCCCAGCGGTATCTCCGAGACCGGGGAGCTGTTTTTT.

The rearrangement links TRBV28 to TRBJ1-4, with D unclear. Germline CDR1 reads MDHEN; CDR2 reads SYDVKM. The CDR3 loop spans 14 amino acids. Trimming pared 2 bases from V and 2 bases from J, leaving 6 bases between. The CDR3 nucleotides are TGTGCCAGCAGTTTACACTTTACTAATGAAAAACTGTTTTTT. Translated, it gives CASSLHFTNEKLFF. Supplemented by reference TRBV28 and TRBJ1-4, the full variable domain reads DVKVTQSSRYLVKRTGEKVFLECVQDMDHENMFWYRQDPGLGLRLIYFSYDVKMKEKGDIPEGYSVSREKKERFSLILESASTNQTSMYLCASSLHFTNEKLFFGSGTQLSVL.

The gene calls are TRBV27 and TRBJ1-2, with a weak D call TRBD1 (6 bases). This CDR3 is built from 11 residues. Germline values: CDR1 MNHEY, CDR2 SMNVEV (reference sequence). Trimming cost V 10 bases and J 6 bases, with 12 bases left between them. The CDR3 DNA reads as TGTGCCAACGCAGGGGATGATGGCTACACCTTC. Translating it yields CANAGDDGYTF.

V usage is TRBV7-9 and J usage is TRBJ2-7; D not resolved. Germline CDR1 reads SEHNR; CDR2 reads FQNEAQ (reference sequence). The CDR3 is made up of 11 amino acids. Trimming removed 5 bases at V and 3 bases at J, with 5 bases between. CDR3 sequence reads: CASSTYYEQYF. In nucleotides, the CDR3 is TGTGCCAGCAGCACCTACTACGAGCAGTACTTC.

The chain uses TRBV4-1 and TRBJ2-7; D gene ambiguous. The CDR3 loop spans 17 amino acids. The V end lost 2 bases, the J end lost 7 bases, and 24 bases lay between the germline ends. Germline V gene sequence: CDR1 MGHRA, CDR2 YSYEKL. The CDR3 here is CASSQSGPGILAGEQYF. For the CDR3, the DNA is TGCGCCAGCAGCCAATCCGGCCCGGGTATCCTTGCCGGGGAGCAGTACTTC.

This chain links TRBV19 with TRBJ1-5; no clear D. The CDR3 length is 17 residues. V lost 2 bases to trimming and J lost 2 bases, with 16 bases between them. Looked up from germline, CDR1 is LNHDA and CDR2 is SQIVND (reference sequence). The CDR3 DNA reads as TGTGCCAGTAGTATAATGGAGGGTATGGTGGGCAATCAGCCCCAGCATTTT. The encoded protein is CASSIMEGMVGNQPQHF.

The CDR3 here is CASSLGATGLNEKLFF. The CDR3 nucleotides read TGTGCCAGCAGCTTAGGAGCGACAGGCCTTAATGAAAAACTGTTTTTT. The chain uses TRBV7-9 and TRBJ1-4; D is perhaps TRBD1 (6 bases). Trimming removed 1 base at V and 4 bases at J, with 13 bases between. CDR3 length: 16 residues. Germline V gene data show CDR1 as SEHNR and CDR2 as FQNEAQ (reference sequence).

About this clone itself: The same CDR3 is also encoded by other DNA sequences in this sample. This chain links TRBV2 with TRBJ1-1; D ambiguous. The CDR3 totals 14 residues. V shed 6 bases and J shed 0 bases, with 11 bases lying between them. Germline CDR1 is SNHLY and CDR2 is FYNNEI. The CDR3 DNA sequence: TGTGCCAGCAGCGAGCGGCGGATGAACACTGAAGCTTTCTTT. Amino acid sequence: CASSERRMNTEAFF.

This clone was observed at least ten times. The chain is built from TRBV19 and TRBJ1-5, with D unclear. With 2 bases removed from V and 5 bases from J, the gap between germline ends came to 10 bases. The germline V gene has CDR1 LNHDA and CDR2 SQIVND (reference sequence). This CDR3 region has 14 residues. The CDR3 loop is CASSITWRDQPQHF. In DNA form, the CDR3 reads TGTGCCAGTAGTATAACTTGGCGGGATCAGCCCCAGCATTTT.

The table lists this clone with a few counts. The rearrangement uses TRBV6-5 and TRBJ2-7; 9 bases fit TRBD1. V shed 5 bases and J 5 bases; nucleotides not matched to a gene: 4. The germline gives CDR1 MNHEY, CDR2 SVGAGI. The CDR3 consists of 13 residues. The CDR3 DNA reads TGTGCCAGCAGTCAGACAGGGGGGGACGAGCAGTACTTC. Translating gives CASSQTGGDEQYF.

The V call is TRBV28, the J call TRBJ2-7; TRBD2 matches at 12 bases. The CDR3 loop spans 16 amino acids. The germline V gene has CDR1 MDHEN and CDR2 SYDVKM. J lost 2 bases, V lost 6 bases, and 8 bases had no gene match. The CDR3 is CASSHTSGGLTYEQYF. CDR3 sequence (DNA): TGTGCCAGCAGCCATACTAGCGGGGGGCTGACCTACGAGCAGTACTTC.

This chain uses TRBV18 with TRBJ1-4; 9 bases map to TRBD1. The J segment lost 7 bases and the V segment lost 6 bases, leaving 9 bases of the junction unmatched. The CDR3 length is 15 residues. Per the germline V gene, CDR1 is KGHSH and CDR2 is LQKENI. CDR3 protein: CASSLLTGGGEKLFF. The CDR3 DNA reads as TGTGCCAGCTCGCTGCTGACAGGGGGAGGTGAAAAACTGTTTTTT.

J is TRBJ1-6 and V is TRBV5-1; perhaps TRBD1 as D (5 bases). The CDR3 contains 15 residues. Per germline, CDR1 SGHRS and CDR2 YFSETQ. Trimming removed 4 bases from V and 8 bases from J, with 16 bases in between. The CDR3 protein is CASSGGDGLYSPLHF. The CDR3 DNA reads TGCGCCAGCAGCGGGGGGGACGGACTTTATTCACCCCTCCACTTT.

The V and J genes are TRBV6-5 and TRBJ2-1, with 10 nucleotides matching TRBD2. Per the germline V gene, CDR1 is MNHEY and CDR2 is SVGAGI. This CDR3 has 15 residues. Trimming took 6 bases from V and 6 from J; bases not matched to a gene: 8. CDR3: CASRNGLAASNEQFF. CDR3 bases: TGTGCCAGCAGAAACGGACTAGCGGCCTCCAATGAGCAGTTCTTC.

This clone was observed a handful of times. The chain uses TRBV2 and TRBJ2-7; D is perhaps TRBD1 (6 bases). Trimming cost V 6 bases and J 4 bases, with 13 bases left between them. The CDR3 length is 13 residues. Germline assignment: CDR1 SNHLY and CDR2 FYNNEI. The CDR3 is CASRRMGAYEQYF. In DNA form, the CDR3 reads TGTGCCAGCAGGAGGATGGGGGCTTACGAGCAGTACTTC.

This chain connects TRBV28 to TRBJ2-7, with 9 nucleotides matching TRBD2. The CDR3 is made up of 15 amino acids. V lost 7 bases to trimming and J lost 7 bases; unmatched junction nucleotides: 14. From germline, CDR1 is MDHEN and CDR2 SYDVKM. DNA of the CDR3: TGTGCCAGCACTCCTATAGGGCTAGCGGGGAGGGAGCAGTACTTC. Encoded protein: CASTPIGLAGREQYF.

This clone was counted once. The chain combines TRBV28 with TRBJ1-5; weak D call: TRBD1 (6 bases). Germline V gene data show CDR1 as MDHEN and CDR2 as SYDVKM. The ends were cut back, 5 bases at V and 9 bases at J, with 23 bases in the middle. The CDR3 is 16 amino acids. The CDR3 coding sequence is TGTGCCAGCAGTCTCACCCCAGGGGTTCAATCATCGCCCCAGCATTTT. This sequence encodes CASSLTPGVQSSPQHF.

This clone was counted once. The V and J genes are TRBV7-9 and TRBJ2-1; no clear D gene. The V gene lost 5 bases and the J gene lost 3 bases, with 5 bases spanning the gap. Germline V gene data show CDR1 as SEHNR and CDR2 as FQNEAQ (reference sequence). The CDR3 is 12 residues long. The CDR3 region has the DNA TGTGCCAGCAGCCAACTCTACAATGAGCAGTTCTTC. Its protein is CASSQLYNEQFF.

The CDR3: CASSLAVTSGGNTGELFF. CDR3 DNA sequence: TGTGCCAGCAGCTTAGCCGTCACTAGCGGGGGTAACACCGGGGAGCTGTTTTTT. The chain joins TRBV7-6 to TRBJ2-2; 11 bases are shared with TRBD2. CDR3 length equals 18 residues. CDR1 is SGHVS and CDR2 is FNYEAQ in the germline V gene. V trimming: 0 bases; J trimming: 2 bases; junction bases outside the gene matches: 5.

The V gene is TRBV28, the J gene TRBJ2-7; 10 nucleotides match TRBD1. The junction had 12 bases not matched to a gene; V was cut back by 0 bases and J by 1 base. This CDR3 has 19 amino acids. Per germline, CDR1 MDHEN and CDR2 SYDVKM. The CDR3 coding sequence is TGTGCCAGCAGTTTATGGTCAGCTTCAGGGACAGGGGCGTCCTACGAGCAGTACTTC. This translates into CASSLWSASGTGASYEQYF.